Given below is one TCR beta chain in context. Its antigen is currently unknown. The data originate from a study of a mutant IDH1 vaccine in newly diagnosed glioma. Study details: Vaccine administration was initiated 4-6 weeks following radiotherapy alone, or with temozolomide cycles. Most patients had radiochemotherapy with temozolomide before enrollment; others had one alone.

Libraries were prepared by immunoSEQ multiplex PCR; TCRdb keeps only in-frame clonotypes and omits some of them. Of 35,000 to 50,000 clones in the sample, 85% to 95% were seen once. The time point is: week 35, safety follow-up. All doses held 300 ug of mutant IDH1 20-mer peptide, with topical imiquimod. Patients, over weeks 1, 3, 5, 7, 11, 15, 19 and 23, received a total of eight vaccinations. Donors had new WHO grade 3 or 4 IDH1-mutant, ATRX-lost astrocytomas. The TCR comes from a man aged 50-59 years with glioma. Sequences were derived from PBMCs, sampled from a glioma patient whose treatment included an IDH1 peptide vaccine.

CDR3 sequence: CSFRLRRSTDTQYF. CDR3 nucleotide sequence: TGCAGCTTTCGGCTACGGAGGAGCACAGATACGCAGTATTTT. This rearrangement joins TRBV29-1 to TRBJ2-3, with a weak D call TRBD2 (5 bases). Between the trimmed V and J ends, which lost 8 bases and 0 bases, there was a span of 15 bases. Germline CDR1 is SQVTM and CDR2 is ANQGSEA. The CDR3 extends over 14 amino acids.